The rows below give T cell receptor beta chains drawn from one sample of a study of shared clonotypes between healthy human individuals. Repertoires were generated with immunoSEQ multiplex PCR, while TCRdb's copy carries only in-frame clones and drops some. The profile shows 2 million to 2.5 million clones, almost 96% of them singletons. Sequencing was performed on naive CD4+ T cells sorted from blood. These receptors originate from a man between 18 and 35 years old in good health. Both conserved end residues are part of each CDR3. D genes are given only for firm matches. For some rows the clone size is stated as once, few or many, or as a class when expanded; others skip it.

J gene: TRBJ2-2
clone size: .
D gene: .
CDR3 length: 13
V gene: TRBV4-3
CDR3 DNA: TGCGCCAGCAGCCAACACTCCACCGGGGAGCTGTTTTTT
CDR3 protein: CASSQHSTGELFF

J gene: TRBJ1-3
clone size: once
D gene: .
CDR3 length: 12
V gene: TRBV30
CDR3 DNA: TGTGCCTGGAGTGGACAGAGAAACACCATATATTTT
CDR3 protein: CAWSGQRNTIYF

J gene: TRBJ2-2
clone size: .
D gene: TRBD1
CDR3 length: 15
V gene: TRBV29-1
CDR3 DNA: TGCAGCGTTGAAGACGGACAGGGGTTGACCGGGGAGCTGTTTTTT
CDR3 protein: CSVEDGQGLTGELFF

J gene: TRBJ2-2
clone size: .
D gene: .
CDR3 length: 14
V gene: TRBV4-3
CDR3 DNA: TGCGCCAGCAGCCAAGAAAGGGGGGATGGGGAGCTGTTTTTT
CDR3 protein: CASSQERGDGELFF

J gene: TRBJ1-4
clone size: .
D gene: .
CDR3 length: 15
V gene: TRBV2
CDR3 DNA: TGTGCCAGCAGTGAAGCCCGAGGGTCTAAAGAAAAACTGTTTTTT
CDR3 protein: CASSEARGSKEKLFF

J gene: TRBJ1-2
clone size: .
D gene: .
CDR3 length: 12
V gene: TRBV30
CDR3 DNA: TGTGCCTGGACATCCGGGCCGGGAGGCTACACCTTC
CDR3 protein: CAWTSGPGGYTF

J gene: TRBJ1-1
clone size: .
D gene: .
CDR3 length: 13
V gene: TRBV30
CDR3 DNA: TGTGCCTGGAGTGTACAAGGGGGGAGCATGGCTTTCTTT
CDR3 protein: CAWSVQGGSMAFF

J gene: TRBJ1-3
clone size: .
D gene: .
CDR3 length: 15
V gene: TRBV7-8
CDR3 DNA: TGTGCCAGCAGCTCGCCGGGGAGGGGTGGAAACACCATATATTTT
CDR3 protein: CASSSPGRGGNTIYF

J gene: TRBJ1-1
clone size: .
D gene: TRBD1
CDR3 length: 14
V gene: TRBV2
CDR3 DNA: TGTGCCAGCAGATCGACAGGGGGGAACACTGAAGCTTTCTTT
CDR3 protein: CASRSTGGNTEAFF

J gene: TRBJ2-3
clone size: .
D gene: .
CDR3 length: 15
V gene: TRBV7-9
CDR3 DNA: TGTGCCAGCAGCCTCCAGGGGGGCGAGGAGGATACGCAGTATTTT
CDR3 protein: CASSLQGGEEDTQYF

J gene: TRBJ2-5
clone size: .
D gene: .
CDR3 length: 11
V gene: TRBV28
CDR3 DNA: TGTGCCAGCAGTTTACGAGAGACCCAGTACTTC
CDR3 protein: CASSLRETQYF

J gene: TRBJ2-5
clone size: once
D gene: TRBD2
CDR3 length: 16
V gene: TRBV4-1
CDR3 DNA: TGCGCCAGCAGTTTCACGGGACTAGCGGGGGGGGAGACCCAGTACTTC
CDR3 protein: CASSFTGLAGGETQYF

J gene: TRBJ1-5
clone size: .
D gene: .
CDR3 length: 15
V gene: TRBV4-1
CDR3 DNA: TGCGCCAGCAGCCAAGCGCAGCATAGCAATCAGCCCCAGCATTTT
CDR3 protein: CASSQAQHSNQPQHF

J gene: TRBJ1-3
clone size: .
D gene: .
CDR3 length: 16
V gene: TRBV19
CDR3 DNA: TGTGCCAGTAGTCGGGAGTTAACGAGCTCTGGAAACACCATATATTTT
CDR3 protein: CASSRELTSSGNTIYF

J gene: TRBJ1-1
clone size: .
D gene: .
CDR3 length: 13
V gene: TRBV19
CDR3 DNA: TGTGCCAGTAGTATAACAGGTATGAGTGAAGCTTTCTTT
CDR3 protein: CASSITGMSEAFF

J gene: TRBJ2-2
clone size: .
D gene: .
CDR3 length: 13
V gene: TRBV19
CDR3 DNA: TGTGCCAGTAGTGCACAGGGACCCGGGGAGCTGTTTTTT
CDR3 protein: CASSAQGPGELFF

J gene: TRBJ2-7
clone size: .
D gene: .
CDR3 length: 15
V gene: TRBV18
CDR3 DNA: TGTGCCAGCTCACCAACGCTACAGGCTCCCGACGAGCAGTACTTC
CDR3 protein: CASSPTLQAPDEQYF

J gene: TRBJ2-2
clone size: .
D gene: .
CDR3 length: 12
V gene: TRBV5-1
CDR3 DNA: TGCGCCAGCAGCTTGGTTTCCGGGGAGCTGTTTTTT
CDR3 protein: CASSLVSGELFF